The 2 T cell receptor beta chains reported below all come from one sample, sequenced in a study of blood T cell repertoires in COVID-19. TCRdb keeps only in-frame clones here, not all; method: immunoSEQ multiplex PCR. The sample records 200,000 to 250,000 clones, around 87% being singletons. Sample: peripheral blood. These receptors all stem from a woman aged 65 to 85 with active or convalescent COVID-19.

The V gene is TRBV18, the J gene TRBJ2-1; 8 bases agree with TRBD1. This CDR3 spans 16 amino acids. Germline trimming cut 3 bases from V and 9 bases from J; bases unmatched to any gene: 13. Germline assignment: CDR1 KGHSH and CDR2 LQKENI. The CDR3 nucleotides are TGTGCCAGCTCACCGACGGTGGCAGGGGGCGCGGGTGAGCAGTTCTTC. Residues: CASSPTVAGGAGEQFF.

The J gene is TRBJ1-3, the V gene TRBV5-6, with D perhaps TRBD1 (6 bases). The CDR3 covers 17 residues. V was pared by 4 bases and J by 1 base, with 18 bases between. From germline, CDR1 is SGHDT and CDR2 YYEEEE. The CDR3 reads CASSPDKGTRSGNTIYF. Here the CDR3 DNA reads TGTGCCAGCAGCCCGGATAAGGGGACACGGTCTGGAAACACCATATATTTT.